This TCR beta chain was obtained from a study of cytomegalovirus exposure and HLA in healthy donors. In the study overall: Later, an analysis reported that the 120 or so validation repertoires had used the same platform as the approximately 720 first-cohort repertoires.

Profiling relied on immunoSEQ multiplex PCR, and the TCRdb table lists in-frame clones only, not all of them. The table has 100,000 to 150,000 clones, 75% to 90% seen once. With respect to this clone: Antigen specificity is unknown.

This CDR3 has 16 amino acids. J lost 3 bases, V lost 5 bases, and 7 bases had no gene match. CDR1 and CDR2 (germline): SEHNR, FQNEAQ (reference sequence). Study-level results: In vitro, three CMV-associated chains proved specific for CMV antigens. Most TCR sequences showed up rarely, but some public TCRs showed up in many donors. The study designated some 180 TCR beta chains cytomegalovirus-associated.

The V and J genes are TRBV7-9 and TRBJ2-1; TRBD1 matches at 10 bases. Sequencing was carried out using PBMCs. This TCR was sampled from a woman aged 18-30 years in good health and CMV-seronegative. The CDR3: CASSPRTGGSYNEQFF. The CDR3 nucleotides read TGTGCCAGCAGCCCGAGGACAGGGGGAAGCTACAATGAGCAGTTCTTC.